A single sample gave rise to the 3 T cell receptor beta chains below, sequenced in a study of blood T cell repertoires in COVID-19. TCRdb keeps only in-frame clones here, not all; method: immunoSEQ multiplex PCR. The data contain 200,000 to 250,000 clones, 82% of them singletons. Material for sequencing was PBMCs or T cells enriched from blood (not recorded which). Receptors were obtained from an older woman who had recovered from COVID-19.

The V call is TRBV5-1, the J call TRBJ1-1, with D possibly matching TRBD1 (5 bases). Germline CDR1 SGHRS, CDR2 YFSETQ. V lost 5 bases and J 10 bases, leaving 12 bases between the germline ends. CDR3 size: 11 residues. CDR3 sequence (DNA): TGCGCCAGCAGGGGGCAGGGTGCAGCTTTCTTT. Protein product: CASRGQGAAFF.

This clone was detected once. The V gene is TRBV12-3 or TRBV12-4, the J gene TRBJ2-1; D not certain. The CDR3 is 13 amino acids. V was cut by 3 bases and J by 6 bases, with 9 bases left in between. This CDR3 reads CASSFGARNEQFF. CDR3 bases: TGTGCCAGCAGTTTCGGTGCCCGCAATGAGCAGTTCTTC.

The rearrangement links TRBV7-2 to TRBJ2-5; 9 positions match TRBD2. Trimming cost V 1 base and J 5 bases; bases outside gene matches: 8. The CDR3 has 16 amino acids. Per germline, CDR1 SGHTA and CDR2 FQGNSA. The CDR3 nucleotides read TGTGCCAGCAGCTTAGTCGCGGGAGGGGGAGGGGAGACCCAGTACTTC. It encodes CASSLVAGGGGETQYF.